This entry lists 8 T cell receptor beta chains sequenced from one sample in a study of tumor-infiltrating lymphocytes in localized non-small cell lung cancer. The protocol was immunoSEQ multiplex PCR, while the TCRdb copy is restricted to in-frame clones and leaves out a portion. The table lists 11,000 or so clones, 80% to 90% of them singletons. The source material was uninvolved lung tissue not adjacent to the tumor. These receptors were obtained from a human donor with non-small cell lung cancer.

This clone was detected once. The chain employs TRBV7-3 and TRBJ2-1; 7 nucleotides align to TRBD2. This CDR3 region has 15 residues. Per germline, CDR1 SGHTA and CDR2 FQGTGA. V shed 5 bases and J 2 bases; nucleotides not matched to a gene: 6. The DNA of the CDR3 is TGTGCCAGCAGCCCCAATGGGGGGGCCTACAATGAGCAGTTCTTC. As protein: CASSPNGGAYNEQFF.

V and J are TRBV7-9 and TRBJ2-7; D unresolved. Trimming pared 1 base from V and 5 bases from J, leaving 12 bases between. The CDR3 is made up of 14 amino acids. From germline, CDR1 is SEHNR and CDR2 FQNEAQ (reference sequence). CDR3 in amino acids: CASSLGSFSHEQYF. In DNA, the CDR3 is TGTGCCAGCAGCTTAGGGTCTTTCAGCCACGAGCAGTACTTC.

V gene TRBV5-1 combines with J gene TRBJ2-3, with a possible D match to TRBD1 (6 bases). With 4 bases removed from V and 4 bases from J, the gap between germline ends came to 16 bases. This CDR3 contains 15 residues. CDR1 SGHRS and CDR2 YFSETQ come from the germline V gene. CDR3: CASSPTGFGADTQYF. CDR3 nucleotide sequence: TGCGCCAGCAGCCCCACAGGGTTCGGGGCAGATACGCAGTATTTT.

The chain carries TRBV7-9 and TRBJ2-2; D is unresolved. V was pared by 4 bases and J by 6 bases, with 9 bases between. The CDR3 is 13 amino acids. Germline CDR1 and CDR2: SEHNR and FQNEAQ (reference sequence). In nucleotides, the CDR3 is TGTGCCAGCAGCTCATACGTGGCCGGGGAGCTGTTTTTT. Protein product: CASSSYVAGELFF.

The V and J genes are TRBV11-2 and TRBJ1-2, with 8 bases fitting TRBD1. The germline gives CDR1 SGHAT, CDR2 FQNNGV. J lost 7 bases, V lost 9 bases, and 4 bases had no gene match. The CDR3 extends over 11 amino acids. The CDR3 loop reads CASQGAGGYTF. DNA for the CDR3: TGTGCCAGTCAGGGGGCTGGTGGCTACACCTTC. The whole variable domain, remainder taken from reference TRBV11-2 and TRBJ1-2, is EAGVAQSPRYKIIEKRQSVAFWCNPISGHATLYWYQQILGQGPKLLIQFQNNGVVDDSQLPKDRFSAERLKGVDSTLKIQPAKLEDSAVYLCASQGAGGYTFGSGTRLTVV.

The chain joins TRBV7-6 to TRBJ1-5; a possible D gene is TRBD1 (5 bases). The CDR3 is made up of 15 amino acids. From germline, CDR1 is SGHVS and CDR2 FNYEAQ. Trimming took off 4 bases at V and 4 bases at J, with 14 bases between the two ends. CDR3 in amino acids: CASSSSPSGNQPQHF. The CDR3, as DNA: TGTGCCAGCAGCTCTTCTCCGTCAGGGAATCAGCCCCAGCATTTT. The full variable domain, rest sourced from reference TRBV7-6 and TRBJ1-5, is GAGVSQSPRYKVTKRGQDVALRCDPISGHVSLYWYRQALGQGPEFLTYFNYEAQQDKSGLPNDRFSAERPEGSISTLTIQRTEQRDSAMYRCASSSSPSGNQPQHFGDGTRLSIL.

The J gene is TRBJ1-4, the V gene TRBV6-1; D unclear. Trimming shortened V by 1 base and J by 4 bases, and 13 bases separated the two germline ends. The CDR3 has 16 amino acids. CDR1 is MNHNS and CDR2 is SASEGT in the germline V gene. CDR3: CASSEVPSYDNEKLFF. CDR3 in DNA: TGTGCCAGCAGTGAAGTGCCCAGTTACGATAATGAAAAACTGTTTTTT.

The rearrangement links TRBV10-3 to TRBJ2-7, with a tentative D call TRBD2 (5 bases). The V gene's germline CDR1 is ENHRY and CDR2 SYGVKD. This CDR3 is 14 amino acids long. The V end was cut by 3 bases, the J end by 3 bases, with 12 bases between. The CDR3 is CAISDIRGHYEQYF. DNA for the CDR3: TGTGCCATCAGTGATATACGGGGTCACTACGAGCAGTACTTC.